This T cell receptor beta chain was observed in a study of human T cells and chemical hapten exposure (dated by TCRdb to about 2021). With regard to the full study: For sensitization, 2% DPC in acetone was applied to a roughly 2 cm by roughly 2 cm area of upper inner arm skin. Blood samples were taken from patients before sensitization (week 0) and then at 2, 6 and about 24 weeks after DPC sensitization. Blood for TCR sequencing was provided by twenty-nine alopecia patients at one to four time points (pre-sensitization, 2, 6 and 24 weeks). Alopecia areata with under or over 50% scalp involvement, alopecia totalis and alopecia universalis were represented in the patient cohort, which was mostly female. Libraries were pooled for sequencing, and per-sample TCR yields varied mainly because of small differences in library volumes within the pool. In alopecia patients, the study followed how the peripheral blood TCR repertoire changed in vivo over primary and secondary sensitization to diphenylcyclopropenone (DPC), a hapten. Patch testing on the upper back used Finn chambers containing 0.01% DPC, with scoring done after 6 days according to International Contact Dermatitis Research Group standards. Patients additionally received weekly therapeutic DPC doses to the scalp throughout the roughly 25-week study period.

Sample time point, as interpreted from the label and publication: patch test 1, 2 weeks after DPC sensitization. Read against the paper, the sample's treatment or condition label means: therapeutic diphenylcyclopropenone sensitization with weekly scalp DPC. At each patch-test visit, blood was drawn before the patch test was applied. Patients were considered eligible if aged 18 to 70, diagnosed with alopecia and deemed suitable for DPC therapy, and patients were excluded if pregnant. Total RNA was extracted from unfractionated whole blood that had been collected in Tempus Blood RNA tubes. Broader findings and caveats from the paper: Repeated subsampling changed both the strength of the expansion versus patch-test correlation and the threshold at which that correlation became significant. The number of TCRs above 1 in 1000 frequency did not change with DPC sensitization; there was no evidence of global repertoire structure alterations. A positive correlation was found between the number of PT1 expanded TCRs and patch test score, with significance reached at thresholds 8, 16 and 32 but not 4. Because all patients had alopecia, a presumed autoimmune disease, the immune response of the patients might differ from that of healthy individuals. Compared with pre-sensitization or healthy control sets, expanded TCRs formed significantly more large CDR3 similarity clusters, which is consistent with antigen-driven responses.

Ten or more counts support this clonotype. This receptor's antigen is unknown. No base-level quality is on record; no much larger clone is a single base apart. Library preparation was by RACE. The reads were generated on a NextSeq 500. During library preparation, unique molecular identifiers were attached to individual cDNA molecules so that TCRs could be counted quantitatively and reproducibly. Each blood RNA sample was used to sequence both TCR alpha and TCR beta chains. In the paper's pipeline: The median number of TCRs per sample was roughly 98,000, ranging from roughly 23,224 to 690,600. V, J and CDR3 annotation of the TCR reads was performed with the Decombinator software suite. To make PS versus PT1 abundance plots, every sample was subsampled to the same number of TCRs (28,000). TCRs were defined as expanded if absent before sensitization and observed at least eight times at the 2-week time point. TCRdb reanalyzed the raw reads on its own, using fastp at Q25 for trimming and MiXCR for clone calling, and kept in-frame beta chains. Each CDR3 protein appears once, grouped with its most common genes and DNA. These V and J calls originate from TCRdb's pipeline instead of the authors' own analysis. This sample comprises fewer than 500,000 distinct CDR3 sequences, approximately 5% of them detected only once. The ten largest clones represent about 2.2% of the sample.

Its CDR3 holds 12 amino acids, cysteine through phenylalanine. CDR3 DNA only is kept here, 36 bases in frame from base 1. Looking up the germline V gene (reference sequence) yields CDR1 DFQATT and CDR2 SNEGSKA. The sample consisted of whole blood, taken in connection with sensitization to the hapten diphenylcyclopropenone (DPC). The source is a woman between 45 and 60 years old with alopecia areata. Some clones in this sample may be carry-over from other donors' samples. The rearrangement joined TRBV20-1 to TRBJ2-7, with TRBD1 perhaps the D gene, on 8 matching bases. The DNA is as follows: TGCGGGGGGGAGGACAGGGCCCGCGAGCAGTACTTC. Its protein reads: CGGEDRAREQYF.